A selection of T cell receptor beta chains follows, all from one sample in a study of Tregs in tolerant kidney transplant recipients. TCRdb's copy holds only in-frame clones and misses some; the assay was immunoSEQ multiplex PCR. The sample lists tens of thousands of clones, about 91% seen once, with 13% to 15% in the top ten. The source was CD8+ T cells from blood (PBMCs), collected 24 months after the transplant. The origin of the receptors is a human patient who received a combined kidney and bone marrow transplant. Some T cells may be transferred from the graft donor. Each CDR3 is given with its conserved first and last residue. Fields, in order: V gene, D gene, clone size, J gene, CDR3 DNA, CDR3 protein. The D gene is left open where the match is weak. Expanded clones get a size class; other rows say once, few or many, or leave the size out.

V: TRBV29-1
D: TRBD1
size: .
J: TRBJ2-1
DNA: TGCAGCGGTCCGGGACAGGGTGGTGCCAATGAGCAGTTCTTC
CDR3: CSGPGQGGANEQFF

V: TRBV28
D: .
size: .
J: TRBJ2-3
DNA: TGTGCCAGCAGTTTAGGGGGGGGGCCAGTCACAGATACGCAGTATTTT
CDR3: CASSLGGGPVTDTQYF

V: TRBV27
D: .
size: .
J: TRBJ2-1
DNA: TGTGCCAGCAGTTTACCGGGAACAGGGTACAATGAGCAGTTCTTC
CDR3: CASSLPGTGYNEQFF

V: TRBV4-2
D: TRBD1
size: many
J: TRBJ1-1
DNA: TGTGCCAGCAGCTTGAGACCTATAGGACAGGGTGAAGCTTTCTTT
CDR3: CASSLRPIGQGEAFF

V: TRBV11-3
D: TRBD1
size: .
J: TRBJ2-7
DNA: TGTGCCAGCAGCCACCGGACAGGGGCGACCTACGAGCAGTACTTC
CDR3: CASSHRTGATYEQYF

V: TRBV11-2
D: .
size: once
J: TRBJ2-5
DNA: TGTGCCAGCAGCTTCGGGTATGGACAGCCCTTTCAAGAGACCCAGTACTTC
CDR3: CASSFGYGQPFQETQYF

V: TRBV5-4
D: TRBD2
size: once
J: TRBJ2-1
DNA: TGTGCCAGCAGCTTTAGCCCTAGCGGATACAATGAGCAGTTCTTC
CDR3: CASSFSPSGYNEQFF

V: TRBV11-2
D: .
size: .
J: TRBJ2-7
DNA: TGTGCCAGCAGCTTAGGGCCCTCCTACGAGCAGTACTTC
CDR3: CASSLGPSYEQYF

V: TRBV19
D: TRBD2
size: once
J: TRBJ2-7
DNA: TGTGCCAGTAGTGTAGCCGGGAGGGCAGTCTACGAGCAGTACTTC
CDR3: CASSVAGRAVYEQYF

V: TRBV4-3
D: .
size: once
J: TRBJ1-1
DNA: TGCGCCAGCAGCCAAGAAACCCTAACTGAAGCTTTCTTT
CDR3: CASSQETLTEAFF

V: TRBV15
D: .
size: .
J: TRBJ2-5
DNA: TGTGCCACCAGATCCTATCAAGAGACCCAGTACTTC
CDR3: CATRSYQETQYF

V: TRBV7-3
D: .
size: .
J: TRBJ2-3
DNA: TGTGCCAGCAGCTTAGTTAGTGGTGGCACAGATACGCAGTATTTT
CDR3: CASSLVSGGTDTQYF

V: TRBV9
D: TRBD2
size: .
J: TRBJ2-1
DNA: TGTGCCAGCAGCGTTGGGACTAGCTATGAGCAGTTCTTC
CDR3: CASSVGTSYEQFF

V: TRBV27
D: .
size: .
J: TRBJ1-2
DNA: TGTGCCAGCAGTTACCAGGGGAGGGGCTATGGCTACACCTTC
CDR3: CASSYQGRGYGYTF

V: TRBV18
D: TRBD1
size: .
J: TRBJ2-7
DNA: TGTGCCAGCTCAACCGGGACAGGGGGCGCCGAGCAGTACTTC
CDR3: CASSTGTGGAEQYF

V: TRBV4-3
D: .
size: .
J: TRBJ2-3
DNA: TGCGCCAGCAGCCAAGACACTGGAAGGTACCGGAGGGATACGCAGTATTTT
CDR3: CASSQDTGRYRRDTQYF

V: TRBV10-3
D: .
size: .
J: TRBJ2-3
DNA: TGTGCCATCAGTGAGCCAGCGACTTTGACAGATACGCAGTATTTT
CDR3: CAISEPATLTDTQYF

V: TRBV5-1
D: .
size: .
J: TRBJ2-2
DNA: TGCGCCAGCAGCCCCGACCTAGTGAACACCGGGGAGCTGTTTTTT
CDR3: CASSPDLVNTGELFF

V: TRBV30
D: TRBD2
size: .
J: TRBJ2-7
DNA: TGTGCCTGGGATAGCGGGAGGATCGACGAGCAGTACTTC
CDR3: CAWDSGRIDEQYF

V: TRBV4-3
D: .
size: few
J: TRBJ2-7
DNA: TGCGCCAGCAGCCAAGGGGAGGAGGGCCGCCACGAGCAGTACTTC
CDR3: CASSQGEEGRHEQYF

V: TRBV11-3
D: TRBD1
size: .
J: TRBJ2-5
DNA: TGTGCCAGCAGGCTCAGGGGGCAAGAGACCCAGTACTTC
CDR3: CASRLRGQETQYF

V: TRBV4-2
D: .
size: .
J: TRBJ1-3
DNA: TGTGCCAGCAGCCCAGGGGTGAACTCTGGAAACACCATATATTTT
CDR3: CASSPGVNSGNTIYF

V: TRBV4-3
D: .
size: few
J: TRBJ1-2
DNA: TGCGCCAGCAGCCACTCTGTTAATTGGGCCTATGGCTACACCTTC
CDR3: CASSHSVNWAYGYTF

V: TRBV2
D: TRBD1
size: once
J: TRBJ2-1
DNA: TGTGCCAGCAGCCTTTGGACAGGGAATGAGCAGTTCTTC
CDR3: CASSLWTGNEQFF

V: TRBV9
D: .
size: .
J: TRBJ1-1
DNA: TGTGCCAGCAGCGACCACCGGTCGCGGGGGGGCACTGAAGCTTTCTTT
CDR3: CASSDHRSRGGTEAFF

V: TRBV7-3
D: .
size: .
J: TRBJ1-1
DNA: TGTGCCAGCAGCTACACAGGGTCCGGGACTGAAGCTTTCTTT
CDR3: CASSYTGSGTEAFF

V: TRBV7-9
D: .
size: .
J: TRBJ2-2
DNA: TGTGCCAGCAGCTCTTACCCGGACAAAGAGAACACCGGGGAGCTGTTTTTT
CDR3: CASSSYPDKENTGELFF

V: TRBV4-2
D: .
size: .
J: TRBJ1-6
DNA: TGTGCCAGCAGCCAAGGAGGTAATTCACCCCTCCACTTT
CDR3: CASSQGGNSPLHF

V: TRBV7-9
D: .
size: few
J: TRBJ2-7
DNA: TGTGCCAGCAGCTTAGCAGCGAGCTACGAGCAGTACTTC
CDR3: CASSLAASYEQYF

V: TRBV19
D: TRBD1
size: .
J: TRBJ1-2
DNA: TGTGCCAGTAGTATAGACCAAAGGGGGCTCTATGGCTACACCTTC
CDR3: CASSIDQRGLYGYTF

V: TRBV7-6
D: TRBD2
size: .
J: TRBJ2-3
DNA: TGTGCCAGCAGCTTAGTCACAGCGGGGACGGGGACAGATACGCAGTATTTT
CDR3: CASSLVTAGTGTDTQYF

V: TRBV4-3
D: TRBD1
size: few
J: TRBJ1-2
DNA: TGCGCCAGCAGACCTGCCGAGAGGGGGCCATTGGGCTACACCTTC
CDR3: CASRPAERGPLGYTF

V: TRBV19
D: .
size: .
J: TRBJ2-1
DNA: TGTGCCAGTAGCTATTATAGCTCGGGCAATGAGCAGTTCTTC
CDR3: CASSYYSSGNEQFF

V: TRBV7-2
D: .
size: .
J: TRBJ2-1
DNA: TGTGCCAGCAGCTTAACTAGCCGGGGTGAGCAGTTCTTC
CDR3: CASSLTSRGEQFF

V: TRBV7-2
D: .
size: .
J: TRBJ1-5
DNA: TGTGCCAGCAGCTCCCAAATGTCGGGGGTGCAGGAGTTGGCCCAGCATTTT
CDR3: CASSSQMSGVQELAQHF

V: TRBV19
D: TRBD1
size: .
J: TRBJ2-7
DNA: TGTGCCAGTAGTATAGGGACAGGGGACTACGAGCAGTACTTC
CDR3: CASSIGTGDYEQYF

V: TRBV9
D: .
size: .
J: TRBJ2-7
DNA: TGTGCCAGCAGCGTGGAGAGCTCCTACGAGCAGTACTTC
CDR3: CASSVESSYEQYF

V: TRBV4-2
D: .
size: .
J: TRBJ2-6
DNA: TGTGCCAGCAGCCCTAAGTTAGAGCCCGGGGCCAACGTCCTGACTTTC
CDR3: CASSPKLEPGANVLTF

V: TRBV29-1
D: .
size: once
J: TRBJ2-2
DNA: TGCAGCATCCGGGGAACGAACACCGGGGAGCTGTTTTTT
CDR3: CSIRGTNTGELFF

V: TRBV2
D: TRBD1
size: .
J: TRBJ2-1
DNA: TGTGCCAGCAGATGGGGACAGGGGGGCGGCAATGAGCAGTTCTTC
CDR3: CASRWGQGGGNEQFF

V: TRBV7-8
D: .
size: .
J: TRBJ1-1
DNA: TGTGCCAGCAGCTTAGCTCTGGCCCAGGCAGCTTTCTTT
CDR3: CASSLALAQAAFF

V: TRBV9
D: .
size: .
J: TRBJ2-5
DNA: TGTGCCAGCAGCGGGGACAACCAAGAGACCCAGTACTTC
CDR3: CASSGDNQETQYF

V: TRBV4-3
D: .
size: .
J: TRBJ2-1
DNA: TGCGCCAGCAGCCAATCCAGGCCCGGGGGAGAGGCCAATGAGCAGTTCTTC
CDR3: CASSQSRPGGEANEQFF

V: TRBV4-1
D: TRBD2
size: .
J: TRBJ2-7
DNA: TGCGCCAGCAGCCAAGGACTAGCGGGGGGATACGAGCAGTACTTC
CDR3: CASSQGLAGGYEQYF

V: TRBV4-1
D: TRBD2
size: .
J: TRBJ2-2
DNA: TGCGCCAGCAGTCTTCGGGGGGCGAACACCGGGGAGCTGTTTTTT
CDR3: CASSLRGANTGELFF

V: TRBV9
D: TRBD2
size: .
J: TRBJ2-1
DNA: TGTGCCAGCAGCGTAGGGACTAGCCGGAAGGGTGAGCAGTTCTTC
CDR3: CASSVGTSRKGEQFF

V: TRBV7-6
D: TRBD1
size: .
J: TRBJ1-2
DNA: TGTGCCAGCAGCTCGACAGGGACTGGCTACACCTTC
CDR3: CASSSTGTGYTF

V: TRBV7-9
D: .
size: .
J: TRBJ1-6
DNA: TGTGCCAGCAGCTTAGCGACAGGTAGCTATTCACCCCTCCACTTT
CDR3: CASSLATGSYSPLHF

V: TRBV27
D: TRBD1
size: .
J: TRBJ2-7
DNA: TGTGCCAGCAAAATCGGACAGGGAGGAGATTACGAGCAGTACTTC
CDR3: CASKIGQGGDYEQYF

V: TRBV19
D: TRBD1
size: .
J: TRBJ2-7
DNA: TGTGCCAGTAGCCCGGGACAGGTTGGCTACGAGCAGTACTTC
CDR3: CASSPGQVGYEQYF

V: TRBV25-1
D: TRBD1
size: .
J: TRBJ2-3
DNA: TGTGCCAGCAGCGCGGAGACAGGGGGTCCCACAGATACGCAGTATTTT
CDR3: CASSAETGGPTDTQYF

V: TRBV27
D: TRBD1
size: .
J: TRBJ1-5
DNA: TGTGCCAGCAGTTTAGCCGGACAGGCTTTTTATCAGCCCCAGCATTTT
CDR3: CASSLAGQAFYQPQHF

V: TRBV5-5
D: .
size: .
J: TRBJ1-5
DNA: TGTGCCAGCAGCTTGGATAGGGGGTTGAGTCAGCCCCAGCATTTT
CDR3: CASSLDRGLSQPQHF

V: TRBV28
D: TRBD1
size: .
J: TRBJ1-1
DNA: TGTGCCAGCACGACCCCGGGACAGCTTTTCACTGAAGCTTTCTTT
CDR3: CASTTPGQLFTEAFF

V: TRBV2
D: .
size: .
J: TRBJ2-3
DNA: TGTGCCAGCAGTGAAGCGATTCAGGGTATCAGGGATACGCAGTATTTT
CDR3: CASSEAIQGIRDTQYF